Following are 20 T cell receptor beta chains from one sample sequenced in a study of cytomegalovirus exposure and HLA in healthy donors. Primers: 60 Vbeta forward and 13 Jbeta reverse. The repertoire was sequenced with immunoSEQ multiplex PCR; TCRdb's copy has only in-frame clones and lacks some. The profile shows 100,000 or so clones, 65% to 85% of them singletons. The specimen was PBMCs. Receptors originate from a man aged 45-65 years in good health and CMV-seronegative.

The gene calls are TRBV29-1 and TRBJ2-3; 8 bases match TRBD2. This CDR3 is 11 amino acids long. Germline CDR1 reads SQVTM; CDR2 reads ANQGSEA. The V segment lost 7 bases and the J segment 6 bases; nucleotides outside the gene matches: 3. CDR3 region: CSARLADTQYF. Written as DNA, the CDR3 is TGCAGCGCACGACTAGCGGATACGCAGTATTTT.

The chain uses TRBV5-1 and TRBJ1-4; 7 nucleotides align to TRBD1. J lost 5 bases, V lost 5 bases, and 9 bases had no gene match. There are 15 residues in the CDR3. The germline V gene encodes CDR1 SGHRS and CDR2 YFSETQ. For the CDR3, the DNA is TGCGCCAGCAGGAATTCCGGGACAGAAAATGAAAAACTGTTTTTT. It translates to CASRNSGTENEKLFF.

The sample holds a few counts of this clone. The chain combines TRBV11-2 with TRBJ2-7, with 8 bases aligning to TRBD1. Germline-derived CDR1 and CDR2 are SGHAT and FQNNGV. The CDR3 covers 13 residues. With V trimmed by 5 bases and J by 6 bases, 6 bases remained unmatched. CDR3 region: CASSRGQGREQYF. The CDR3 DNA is TGTGCCAGCAGCCGAGGACAGGGACGCGAGCAGTACTTC.

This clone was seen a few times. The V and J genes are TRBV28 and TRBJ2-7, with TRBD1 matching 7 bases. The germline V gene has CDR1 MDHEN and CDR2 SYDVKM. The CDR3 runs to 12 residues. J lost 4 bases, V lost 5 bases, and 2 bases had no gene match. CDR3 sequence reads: CASSKTGYEQYF. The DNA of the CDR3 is TGTGCCAGCAGTAAGACAGGGTACGAGCAGTACTTC.

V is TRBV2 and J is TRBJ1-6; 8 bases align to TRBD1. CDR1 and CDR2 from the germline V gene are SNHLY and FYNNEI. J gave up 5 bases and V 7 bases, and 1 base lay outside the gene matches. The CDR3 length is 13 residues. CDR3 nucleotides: TGTGCCAGCACGGGACAGGATAATTCACCCCTCCACTTT. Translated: CASTGQDNSPLHF.

DNA of the CDR3: TGTGCCAGCAGTTGGACTAGCGACGAGCAGTACTTC. As protein: CASSWTSDEQYF. The genes are TRBV28 and TRBJ2-7, with 9 bases lining up with TRBD2. V lost 4 bases to trimming and J lost 5 bases; unmatched junction nucleotides: 0. This CDR3 has 12 amino acids. Germline V gene lookup returns CDR1 MDHEN and CDR2 SYDVKM.

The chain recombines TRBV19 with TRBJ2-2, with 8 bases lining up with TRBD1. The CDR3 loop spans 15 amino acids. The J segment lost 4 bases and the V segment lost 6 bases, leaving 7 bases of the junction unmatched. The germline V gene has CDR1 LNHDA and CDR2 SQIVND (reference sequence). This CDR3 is CASRRTGSFTGELFF. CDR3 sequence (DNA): TGTGCCAGTAGACGGACAGGGTCTTTCACCGGGGAGCTGTTTTTT.

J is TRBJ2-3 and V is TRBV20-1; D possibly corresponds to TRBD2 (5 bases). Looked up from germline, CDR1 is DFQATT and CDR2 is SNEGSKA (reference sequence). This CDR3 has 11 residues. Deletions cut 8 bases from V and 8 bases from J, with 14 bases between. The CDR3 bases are TGCAGTCCCACGGGCGCGGGTACGCAGTATTTT. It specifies CSPTGAGTQYF.

CDR3 amino acids: CASSPGQFPDTQYF. DNA of the CDR3: TGTGCCAGTAGTCCGGGACAGTTCCCAGATACGCAGTATTTT. J is TRBJ2-3 and V is TRBV19; 7 bases match TRBD1. Germline V gene sequence: CDR1 LNHDA, CDR2 SQIVND (reference sequence). This CDR3 contains 14 residues. Unmatched junction bases numbered 6, after V lost 5 bases and J lost 4 bases.

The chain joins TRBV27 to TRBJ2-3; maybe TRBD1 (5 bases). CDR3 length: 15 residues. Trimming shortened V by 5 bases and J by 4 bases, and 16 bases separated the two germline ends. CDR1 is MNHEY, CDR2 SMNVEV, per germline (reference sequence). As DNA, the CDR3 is TGTGCCAGCAGTAGGGGCGCATGGGGTGCAGATACGCAGTATTTT. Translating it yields CASSRGAWGADTQYF.

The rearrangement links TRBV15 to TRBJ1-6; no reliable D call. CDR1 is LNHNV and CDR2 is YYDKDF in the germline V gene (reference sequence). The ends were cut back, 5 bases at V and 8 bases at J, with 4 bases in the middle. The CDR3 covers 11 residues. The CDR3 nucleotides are TGTGCCACCAGCGAGGATTCACCCCTCCACTTT. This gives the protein CATSEDSPLHF.

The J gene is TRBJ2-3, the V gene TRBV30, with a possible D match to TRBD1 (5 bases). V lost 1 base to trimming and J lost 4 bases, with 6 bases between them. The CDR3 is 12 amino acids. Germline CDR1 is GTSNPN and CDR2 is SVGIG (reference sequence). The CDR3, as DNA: TGTGCCTGGAGTGCCAGGGCAGATACGCAGTATTTT. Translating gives CAWSARADTQYF. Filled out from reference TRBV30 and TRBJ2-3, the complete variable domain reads SQTIHQWPATLVQPVGSPLSLECTVEGTSNPNLYWYRQAAGRGLQLLFYSVGIGQISSEVPQNLSASRPQDRQFILSSKKLLLSDSGFYLCAWSARADTQYFGPGTRLTVL.

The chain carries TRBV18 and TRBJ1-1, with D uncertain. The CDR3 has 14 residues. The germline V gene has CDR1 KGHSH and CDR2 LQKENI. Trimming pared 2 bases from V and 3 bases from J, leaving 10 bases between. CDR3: CASSPSGAHTEAFF. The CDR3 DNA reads TGTGCCAGCTCACCATCGGGTGCGCACACTGAAGCTTTCTTT. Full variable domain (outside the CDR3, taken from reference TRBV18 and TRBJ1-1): NAGVMQNPRHLVRRRGQEARLRCSPMKGHSHVYWYRQLPEEGLKFMVYLQKENIIDESGMPKERFSAEFPKEGPSILRIQQVVRGDSAAYFCASSPSGAHTEAFFGQGTRLTVV.

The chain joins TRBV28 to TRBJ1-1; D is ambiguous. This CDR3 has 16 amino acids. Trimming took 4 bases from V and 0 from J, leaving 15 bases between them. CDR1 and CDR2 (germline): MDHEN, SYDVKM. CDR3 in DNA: TGTGCCAGCAGTTCCAATCCTTCCGAGCTGAACACTGAAGCTTTCTTT. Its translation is CASSSNPSELNTEAFF.

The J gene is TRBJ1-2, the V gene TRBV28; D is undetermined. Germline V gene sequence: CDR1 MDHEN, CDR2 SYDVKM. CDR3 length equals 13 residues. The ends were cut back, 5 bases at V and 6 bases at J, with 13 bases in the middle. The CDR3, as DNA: TGTGCCAGCAGTCCGCCCGGCCGGGATGGCTACACCTTC. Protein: CASSPPGRDGYTF.

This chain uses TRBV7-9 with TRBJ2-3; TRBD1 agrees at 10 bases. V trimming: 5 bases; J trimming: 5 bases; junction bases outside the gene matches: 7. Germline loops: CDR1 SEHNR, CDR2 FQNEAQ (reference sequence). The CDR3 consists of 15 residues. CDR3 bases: TGTGCCAGCAGCCCGCCCGGGACAGGGGTAGATACGCAGTATTTT. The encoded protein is CASSPPGTGVDTQYF.

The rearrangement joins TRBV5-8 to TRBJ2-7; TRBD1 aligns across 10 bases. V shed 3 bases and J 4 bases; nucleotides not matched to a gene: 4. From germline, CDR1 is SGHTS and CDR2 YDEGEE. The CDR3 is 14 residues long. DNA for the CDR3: TGTGCCAGCAGCTGGGGACAGGGGTCGTACGAGCAGTACTTC. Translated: CASSWGQGSYEQYF.

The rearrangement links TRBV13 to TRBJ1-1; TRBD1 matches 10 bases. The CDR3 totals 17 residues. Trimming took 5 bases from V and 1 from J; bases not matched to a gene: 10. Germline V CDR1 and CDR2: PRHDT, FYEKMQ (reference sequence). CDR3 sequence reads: CASSRLTGGGRNTEAFF. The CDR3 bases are TGTGCCAGCAGCCGCCTGACAGGGGGCGGCAGGAACACTGAAGCTTTCTTT.

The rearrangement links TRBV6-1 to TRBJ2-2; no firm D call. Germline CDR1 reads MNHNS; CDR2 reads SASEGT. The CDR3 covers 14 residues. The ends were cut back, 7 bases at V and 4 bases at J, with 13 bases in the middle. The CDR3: CASTSSHFTGELFF. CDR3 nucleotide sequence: TGTGCCAGCACGAGTTCCCACTTCACCGGGGAGCTGTTTTTT.

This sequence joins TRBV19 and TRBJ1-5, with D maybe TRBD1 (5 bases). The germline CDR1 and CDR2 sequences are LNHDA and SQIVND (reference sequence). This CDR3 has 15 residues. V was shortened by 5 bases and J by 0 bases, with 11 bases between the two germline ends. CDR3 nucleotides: TGTGCCAGTAGTGGAGGGACGGATAGCAATCAGCCCCAGCATTTT. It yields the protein CASSGGTDSNQPQHF.